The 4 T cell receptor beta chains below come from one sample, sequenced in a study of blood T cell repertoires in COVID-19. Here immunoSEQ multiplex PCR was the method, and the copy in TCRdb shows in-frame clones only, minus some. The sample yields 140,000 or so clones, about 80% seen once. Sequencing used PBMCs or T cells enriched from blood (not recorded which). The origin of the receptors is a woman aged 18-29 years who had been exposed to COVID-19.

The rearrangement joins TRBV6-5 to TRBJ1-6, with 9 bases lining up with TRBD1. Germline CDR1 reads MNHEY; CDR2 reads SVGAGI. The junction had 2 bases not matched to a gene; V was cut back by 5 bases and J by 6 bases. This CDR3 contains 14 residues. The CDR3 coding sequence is TGTGCCAGCAGTCCGGACAGGGGTAATTCACCCCTCCACTTT. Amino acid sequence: CASSPDRGNSPLHF.

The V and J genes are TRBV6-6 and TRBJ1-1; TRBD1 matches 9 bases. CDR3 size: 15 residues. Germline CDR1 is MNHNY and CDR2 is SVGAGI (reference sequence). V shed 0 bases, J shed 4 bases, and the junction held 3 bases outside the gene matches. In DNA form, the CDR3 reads TGTGCCAGCAGTTACTCCGCGACAGGGGGCACTGAAGCTTTCTTT. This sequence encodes CASSYSATGGTEAFF.

The CDR3, as DNA: TGTGCCAGCTCCGGTCGGACAGGGGAAAACATTCAGTACTTC. Protein sequence: CASSGRTGENIQYF. The chain combines TRBV18 with TRBJ2-4; 9 bases line up with TRBD1. The CDR3 totals 14 residues. Germline assignment: CDR1 KGHSH and CDR2 LQKENI. J lost 5 bases, V lost 6 bases, and 5 bases had no gene match.

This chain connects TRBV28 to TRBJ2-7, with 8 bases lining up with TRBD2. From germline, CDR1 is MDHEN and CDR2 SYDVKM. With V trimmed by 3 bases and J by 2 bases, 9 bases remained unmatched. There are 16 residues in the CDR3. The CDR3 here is CASSLLGTSGAYEQYF. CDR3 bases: TGTGCCAGCAGTTTGTTGGGAACTAGCGGCGCCTACGAGCAGTACTTC.